This T cell receptor (beta chain) was sequenced during a study of tumour-infiltrating T cells in Burkitt lymphoma. Turning to the study itself: Survival, overall and progression-free, tracked with productive clonality.

Some clones are missing from TCRdb's copy, which holds only in-frame ones; the method was immunoSEQ multiplex PCR. This sample has fewer than 650 clones; roughly 96% occur once, and the top ten carry under 7.5%. V lost 4 bases, J lost 0 bases, and 10 bases lay in between. This CDR3 comprises 15 residues. Germline V gene sequence: CDR1 SGHTA, CDR2 FQGNSA. This sequence was found in a human donor with Burkitt lymphoma. The V gene is TRBV7-2, the J gene TRBJ1-3; D is unclear. Sequenced material: tumor tissue. CDR3 residues: CASSSKVSSGNTIYF. CDR3 in DNA: TGTGCCAGCAGCTCTAAAGTTAGCTCTGGAAACACCATATATTTT. The entire variable domain, with the rest obtained from reference TRBV7-2 and TRBJ1-3, is as follows: GAGVSQSPSNKVTEKGKDVELRCDPISGHTALYWYRQSLGQGLEFLIYFQGNSAPDKSGLPSDRFSAERTGGSVSTLTIQRTQQEDSAVYLCASSSKVSSGNTIYFGEGSWLTVV.